This TCR beta chain was found in a study of T cell repertoires in cytomegalovirus infection. Whole-study context: It can be stated that public TCR beta signatures indicated CMV infection as well as a matching HLA type.

TCRdb reanalysed the reads using MiXCR and keeps one entry per CDR3 protein. The table has around 450,000 distinct CDR3 sequences, approximately 30% seen once; the top ten hold approximately 15%. This clonotype was recorded many times. Its matching antigen is unknown. One end of the junction varies from germline; a read error may be responsible. Findings of the study overall: Frequencies of public TCR beta families were cumulated, and this identified carriers of CMV plus the relevant HLA.

Looked up from germline, CDR1 is SGHTA and CDR2 is FQGNSA. This CDR3 comprises 16 residues. The V and J genes are TRBV7-2 and TRBJ1-1; a weak D match, TRBD1 (5 bases). The sequence came from a human donor in good health (CMV status not recorded). Some clones in this sample may be carry-over from other donors' samples. The sequencing input was PBMCs. The CDR3 reads CASSRASGRQNAEAFF. CDR3 bases: TGTGCCAGCAGCCGAGCAAGCGGGAGACAGAACGCTGAAGCTTTCTTT.